Each of the 27 T cell receptor beta chains below was sequenced from the same sample in a study of T cell responses to AZD1222 COVID-19 vaccine. Measured with immunoSEQ multiplex PCR; TCRdb has only the in-frame clones, and not every one. There are about 56,000 clones in the sample; 88% occur only once, and about 15% lies in the top ten. The sample consisted of peripheral blood, taken on day 0 of AZD1222 vaccination. These receptors came from an adult in good health.

J is TRBJ2-5 and V is TRBV11-2, with 12 positions matching TRBD2. V lost 4 bases, J lost 5 bases, and 11 bases stayed unmatched. Germline CDR1 SGHAT, CDR2 FQNNGV. The CDR3 contains 17 residues. The CDR3 nucleotides are TGTGCCAGCAGCTCGCTAAGACTAGCGGGAGTAGGCGAGACCCAGTACTTC. It is translated as CASSSLRLAGVGETQYF. Full variable domain (missing parts from reference TRBV11-2 and TRBJ2-5): EAGVAQSPRYKIIEKRQSVAFWCNPISGHATLYWYQQILGQGPKLLIQFQNNGVVDDSQLPKDRFSAERLKGVDSTLKIQPAKLEDSAVYLCASSSLRLAGVGETQYFGPGTRLLVL.

CDR3 amino acids: CASSMGEMDRGFQPQHF. The CDR3 nucleotides read TGTGCCAGTAGTATGGGAGAGATGGACAGGGGTTTTCAGCCCCAGCATTTT. The chain carries TRBV19 and TRBJ1-5, with TRBD1 matching over 9 bases. Germline CDR1 LNHDA, CDR2 SQIVND (reference sequence). V shed 3 bases, J shed 6 bases, and the junction held 12 bases outside the gene matches. CDR3 length equals 17 residues.

The chain is built from TRBV19 and TRBJ1-4; no firm D call. This CDR3 spans 13 amino acids. Trimming left V 0 bases short and J 8 bases short, with 7 bases between. CDR1 and CDR2 (germline): LNHDA, SQIVND (reference sequence). The CDR3 protein is CASSIDKYEKLFF. In DNA form, the CDR3 reads TGTGCCAGTAGTATAGATAAATACGAAAAACTGTTTTTT.

J is TRBJ1-1 and V is TRBV30; 7 positions agree with TRBD1. Germline V gene sequence: CDR1 GTSNPN, CDR2 SVGIG (reference sequence). The CDR3 contains 12 residues. V shed 3 bases and J 7 bases; nucleotides not matched to a gene: 5. The CDR3 loop is CAWSNRGREAFF. CDR3 in DNA: TGTGCCTGGAGCAACAGGGGACGTGAAGCTTTCTTT.

About this clone: At one end the junction does not follow the germline gene, possibly because of a read error. This rearrangement joins TRBV3-1 (or the pseudogene TRBV3-2) to TRBJ2-3, with TRBD1 matching 7 bases. The CDR3 has 14 residues. Germline-derived CDR1 and CDR2 are LGHDT and YNNKEL (reference sequence). The CDR3 nucleotides read TGTGCCAGCAGCCCCGGGTACCGGGACAGCCGTGTAAATTTT. Translating gives CASSPGYRDSRVNF.

The genes are TRBV7-3 and TRBJ2-1, with 8 bases aligning to TRBD2. The CDR3 is 15 amino acids. Per the germline V gene, CDR1 is SGHTA and CDR2 is FQGTGA. With 2 bases clipped from V and 4 bases from J, the junction kept 4 bases outside the gene matches. This CDR3 is CASSLVAGLYNEQFF. CDR3 nucleotides: TGTGCCAGCAGCTTAGTAGCGGGACTATACAATGAGCAGTTCTTC.

The CDR3, as DNA: TGTGCCAGCAGCGAGGGGAGGAACACTGAAGCTTTCTTT. This gives the protein CASSEGRNTEAFF. The J gene is TRBJ1-1, the V gene TRBV11-2, with a possible D match to TRBD1 (5 bases). The V gene's germline CDR1 is SGHAT and CDR2 FQNNGV. V was clipped by 5 bases and J by 1 base, with 8 bases between them. The CDR3 runs 13 residues.

Notes on this clone: It is unclear where the CDR3 begins or ends on the DNA, so no DNA is shown, and the CDR3 is as TCRdb lists it. This chain joins TRBV19 and TRBJ1-6. The CDR3 has 22 residues if both end residues are counted. The germline V gene has CDR1 LNHDA and CDR2 SQIVND (reference sequence). The CDR3: CAILTGTPRSRIYSCFCSPLHF.

The chain uses TRBV7-8 and TRBJ2-7, with 8 bases matching TRBD1. The CDR3 has 16 residues. CDR1 and CDR2 from the germline V gene are SGHVS and FQNEAQ. V shed 6 bases, J shed 2 bases, and the junction held 12 bases outside the gene matches. The CDR3 is CASREGGRGLPYEQYF. The CDR3 coding sequence is TGTGCCAGCAGAGAGGGGGGCAGGGGGCTCCCCTACGAGCAGTACTTC.

The gene calls are TRBV14 and TRBJ2-1; 7 bases fit TRBD2. V lost 3 bases to trimming and J lost 9 bases; unmatched junction nucleotides: 5. From germline, CDR1 is SGHDN and CDR2 FVKESK. The CDR3 consists of 13 residues. The CDR3: CASSQTREGEQFF. The CDR3 nucleotides read TGTGCCAGCAGCCAGACCAGGGAGGGTGAGCAGTTCTTC. Combining the CDR3 with reference TRBV14 and TRBJ2-1 gives the whole variable domain EAGVTQFPSHSVIEKGQTVTLRCDPISGHDNLYWYRRVMGKEIKFLLHFVKESKQDESGMPNNRFLAERTGGTYSTLKVQPAELEDSGVYFCASSQTREGEQFFGPGTRLTVL.

The CDR3 reads CASMQGWVNTEAFF. DNA for the CDR3: TGTGCCAGCATGCAGGGATGGGTGAACACTGAAGCTTTCTTT. The chain links TRBV6-5 to TRBJ1-1; the D gene is possibly TRBD1 (5 bases). The CDR3 spans 14 residues. The V end was cut by 7 bases, the J end by 0 bases, with 12 bases between. The germline CDR1 and CDR2 sequences are MNHEY and SVGAGI.

The chain is built from TRBV6-5 and TRBJ2-1; 11 bases fit TRBD2. Losses at the gene ends were 6 bases for V and 9 bases for J; bases not matched to a gene: 10. Germline CDR1 reads MNHEY; CDR2 reads SVGAGI. The CDR3 is 15 amino acids. The CDR3 coding sequence is TGTGCCAGCAGGAGGTTAGCGGGAGGGCCCGGTGAGCAGTTCTTC. Translating gives CASRRLAGGPGEQFF.

The V gene is TRBV25-1, the J gene TRBJ1-2; 7 bases line up with TRBD1. The CDR3 has 13 residues. V was clipped by 6 bases and J by 7 bases; unmatched bases: 8. Germline V gives CDR1 MGHDK, CDR2 SYGVNS. The CDR3 DNA sequence: TGTGCCAGCAGACAGGGGCTAGGCGGTGGCTACACCTTC. This translates into CASRQGLGGGYTF.

The rearrangement uses TRBV6-2 or TRBV6-3 and TRBJ2-7; 10 bases align to TRBD2. V lost 3 bases, J lost 0 bases, and 5 bases stayed unmatched. CDR1 is MNHEY and CDR2 is SVGEGT in the germline V gene. The CDR3 totals 16 residues. The CDR3 loop is CASSYLPSGSSYEQYF. In DNA, the CDR3 is TGTGCCAGCAGTTATCTTCCTAGCGGGAGCTCCTACGAGCAGTACTTC.

V is TRBV5-1 and J is TRBJ2-1; 9 nucleotides line up with TRBD2. Germline V gene data show CDR1 as SGHRS and CDR2 as YFSETQ. V was pared by 0 bases and J by 6 bases, with 7 bases of the junction left unmatched. This CDR3 region has 16 residues. CDR3 protein: CASSLEGTSSFNEQFF. The CDR3 DNA sequence: TGCGCCAGCAGCTTGGAGGGGACTAGCTCATTCAATGAGCAGTTCTTC.

The chain links TRBV15 to TRBJ1-1; D not certain. Germline CDR1 and CDR2: LNHNV and YYDKDF (reference sequence). Trimming removed 0 bases from V and 7 bases from J, with 12 bases in between. The CDR3 totals 14 residues. CDR3 in amino acids: CATSRDNERSEAFF. Written as DNA, the CDR3 is TGTGCCACCAGCAGAGATAATGAACGAAGTGAAGCTTTCTTT.

DNA of the CDR3: TGTGCCAGCAGTCGGGACGGAGCTAATGAAAAACTGTTTTTT. This encodes CASSRDGANEKLFF. J is TRBJ1-4 and V is TRBV2; D may be TRBD1 (5 bases). There are 14 residues in the CDR3. V was cut by 5 bases and J by 3 bases, with 10 bases left in between. The germline gives CDR1 SNHLY, CDR2 FYNNEI.

This clone was seen more than once but under ten times. The gene calls are TRBV5-6 and TRBJ2-3; the D gene is possibly TRBD2 (5 bases). V was clipped by 2 bases and J by 5 bases, with 9 bases between them. CDR1 is SGHDT and CDR2 is YYEEEE in the germline V gene. CDR3 length: 13 residues. For the CDR3, the DNA is TGTGCCAGCAGCTTAGAGGAGGTAGATACGCAGTATTTT. Protein sequence: CASSLEEVDTQYF. The full variable domain, its missing parts supplied by reference TRBV5-6 and TRBJ2-3, is DAGVTQSPTHLIKTRGQQVTLRCSPKSGHDTVSWYQQALGQGPQFIFQYYEEEERQRGNFPDRFSGHQFPNYSSELNVNALLLGDSALYLCASSLEEVDTQYFGPGTRLTVL.

The chain combines TRBV28 with TRBJ1-6; D not certain. The length of the CDR3 is 12 residues. Trimming stripped 8 bases from V and 5 bases from J, with 7 bases between. The germline gives CDR1 MDHEN, CDR2 SYDVKM. CDR3 DNA: TGTGCCAGCTTGAGTAATAATTCACCCCTCCACTTT. It encodes CASLSNNSPLHF. The variable domain in full, with the rest retrieved from reference TRBV28 and TRBJ1-6, is DVKVTQSSRYLVKRTGEKVFLECVQDMDHENMFWYRQDPGLGLRLIYFSYDVKMKEKGDIPEGYSVSREKKERFSLILESASTNQTSMYLCASLSNNSPLHFGNGTRLTVT.

The V call is TRBV2, the J call TRBJ1-2, with D hard to call. Germline V gene lookup returns CDR1 SNHLY and CDR2 FYNNEI. There are 14 residues in the CDR3. Deletions cut 1 base from V and 1 base from J, with 7 bases between. CDR3 bases: TGTGCCAGCAGTGAAGGGGGTGTTAACTATGGCTACACCTTC. This encodes CASSEGGVNYGYTF.

In this sample, this clone turned up a few times. The chain employs TRBV30 and TRBJ1-6; 7 positions agree with TRBD1. Trimming took 7 bases from V and 6 from J; bases not matched to a gene: 6. Germline-derived CDR1 and CDR2 are GTSNPN and SVGIG (reference sequence). This CDR3 is 13 amino acids long. Here the CDR3 reads CALTGTVNSPLHF. The CDR3 bases are TGTGCCTTAACCGGGACAGTTAATTCACCCCTCCACTTT. The entire variable domain, with the rest obtained from reference TRBV30 and TRBJ1-6, is as follows: SQTIHQWPATLVQPVGSPLSLECTVEGTSNPNLYWYRQAAGRGLQLLFYSVGIGQISSEVPQNLSASRPQDRQFILSSKKLLLSDSGFYLCALTGTVNSPLHFGNGTRLTVT.

The V call is TRBV5-1, the J call TRBJ1-2; a possible D gene is TRBD1 (6 bases). The CDR3 extends over 13 amino acids. Germline CDR1 is SGHRS and CDR2 is YFSETQ. Trimming took 0 bases from V and 7 from J, leaving 10 bases between them. Here the CDR3 reads CASSLEQGLGYTF. In DNA, the CDR3 is TGCGCCAGCAGCTTGGAACAGGGTCTTGGCTACACCTTC.

The CDR3 nucleotides read TGTGCCACCAGTGATCATTATAGTGGAGAGCAGTTCTTC. Translation: CATSDHYSGEQFF. The gene calls are TRBV24-1 and TRBJ2-1; D is undetermined. This CDR3 has 13 amino acids. Germline lookup yields CDR1 KGHDR and CDR2 SFDVKD. With 3 bases removed from V and 10 bases from J, the gap between germline ends came to 12 bases.

The J gene is TRBJ1-1, the V gene TRBV27; D not resolved. This CDR3 spans 11 amino acids. V was shortened by 10 bases and J by 2 bases, with 8 bases between the two germline ends. Per germline, CDR1 MNHEY and CDR2 SMNVEV (reference sequence). This chain's CDR3 is CAIQGNTEAFF. CDR3 sequence (DNA): TGTGCCATCCAAGGAAACACTGAAGCTTTCTTT.

This clone showed up many times. The V call is TRBV7-2, the J call TRBJ2-1, with 8 nucleotides matching TRBD1. The junction had 7 bases not matched to a gene; V was cut back by 5 bases and J by 4 bases. This CDR3 is 15 amino acids long. Germline lookup yields CDR1 SGHTA and CDR2 FQGNSA. CDR3 protein: CASSRTGTKYNEQFF. CDR3 bases: TGTGCCAGCAGCCGGACAGGGACAAAGTACAATGAGCAGTTCTTC.

The V call is TRBV14, the J call TRBJ2-5; D gene uncertain. The length of the CDR3 is 13 residues. Trimming took 0 bases from V and 6 from J, leaving 8 bases between them. Germline V gene lookup returns CDR1 SGHDN and CDR2 FVKESK. CDR3 protein: CASSQDLGQTQYF. The CDR3 DNA follows: TGTGCCAGCAGCCAAGATCTTGGTCAGACCCAGTACTTC.

This clone has more than one count but fewer than ten. The rearrangement links TRBV5-1 to TRBJ2-7; 8 nucleotides align to TRBD1. Germline loops: CDR1 SGHRS, CDR2 YFSETQ. V shed 4 bases, J shed 2 bases, and the junction held 8 bases outside the gene matches. This CDR3 has 15 amino acids. In DNA, the CDR3 is TGCGCCAGCAGCCACGGACAGGGTTCGGCCTACGAGCAGTACTTC. This encodes CASSHGQGSAYEQYF.